The text below deals with one T cell receptor beta chain. No antigen is known for it. The data are from a study of CD8 T cells in ankylosing spondylitis. Study-level findings and limits: Within ankylosing spondylitis blood, a TCR beta motif made up of eight highly homologous variants appeared to be characteristic. Disease-associated clones were reportedly significantly overrepresented in matched ankylosing spondylitis synovial fluid. Previous work reported some of these motif variants in the synovial fluid and blood of reactive arthritis.

Libraries of TCR beta came from quantitative 5'-RACE with molecular barcodes. TCRdb analysed the 5' RACE reads with MiXCR anew, one entry per CDR3 protein. This table holds some 700,000 distinct CDR3 sequences, around a fifth found once. Per germline, CDR1 SNHLY and CDR2 FYNNEI. This CDR3 contains 14 residues. The trim removed 6 bases at V and 4 bases at J, leaving 6 bases unmatched. The material sequenced was blood, either unsorted or a sorted T cell fraction (not recorded which). This TCR derives from a male donor with ankylosing spondylitis. J is TRBJ1-5 and V is TRBV2, with TRBD1 matching 7 bases. The CDR3, as DNA: TGTGCCAGCAGGGGGACAGTGGCTAATCAGCCCCAGCATTTT. It specifies CASRGTVANQPQHF. Full variable domain (remainder filled in from reference TRBV2 and TRBJ1-5): EPEVTQTPSHQVTQMGQEVILRCVPISNHLYFYWYRQILGQKVEFLVSFYNNEISEKSEIFDDQFSVERPDGSNFTLKIRSTKLEDSAMYFCASRGTVANQPQHFGDGTRLSIL.